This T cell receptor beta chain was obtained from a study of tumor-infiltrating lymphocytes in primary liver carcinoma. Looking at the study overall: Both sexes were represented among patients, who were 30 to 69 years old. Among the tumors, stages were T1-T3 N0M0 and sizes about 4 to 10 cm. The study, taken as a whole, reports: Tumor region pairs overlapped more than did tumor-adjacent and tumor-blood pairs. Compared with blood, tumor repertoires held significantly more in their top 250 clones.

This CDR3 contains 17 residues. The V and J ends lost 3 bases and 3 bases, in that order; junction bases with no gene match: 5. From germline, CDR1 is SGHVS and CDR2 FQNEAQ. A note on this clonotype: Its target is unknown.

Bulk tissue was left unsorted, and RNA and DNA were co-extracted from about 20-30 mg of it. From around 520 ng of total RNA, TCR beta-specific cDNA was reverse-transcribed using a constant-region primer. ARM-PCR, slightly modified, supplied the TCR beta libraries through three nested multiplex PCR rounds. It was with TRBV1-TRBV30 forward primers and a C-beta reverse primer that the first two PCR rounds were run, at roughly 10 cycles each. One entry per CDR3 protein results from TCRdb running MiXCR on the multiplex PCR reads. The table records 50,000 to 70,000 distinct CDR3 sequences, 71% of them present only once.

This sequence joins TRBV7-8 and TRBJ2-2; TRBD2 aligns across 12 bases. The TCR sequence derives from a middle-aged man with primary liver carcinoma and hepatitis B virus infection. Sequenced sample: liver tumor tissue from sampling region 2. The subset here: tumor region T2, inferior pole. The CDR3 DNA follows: TGTGCCAGCAGCTTCCGGACTAGCGGGGCCTACACCGGGGAGCTGTTTTTT. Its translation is CASSFRTSGAYTGELFF.